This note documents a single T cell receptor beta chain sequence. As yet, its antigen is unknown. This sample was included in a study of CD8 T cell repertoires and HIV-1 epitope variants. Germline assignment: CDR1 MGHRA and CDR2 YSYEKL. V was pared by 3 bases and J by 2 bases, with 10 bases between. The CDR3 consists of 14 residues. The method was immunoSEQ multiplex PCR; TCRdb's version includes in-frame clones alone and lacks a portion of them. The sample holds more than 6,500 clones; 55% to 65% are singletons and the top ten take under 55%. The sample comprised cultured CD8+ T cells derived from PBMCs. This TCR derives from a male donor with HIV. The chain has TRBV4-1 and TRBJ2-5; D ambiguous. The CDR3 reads CASSQDPIQETQYF. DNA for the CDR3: TGCGCCAGCAGCCAGGACCCAATTCAAGAGACCCAGTACTTC.